The rows below give T cell receptor beta chains drawn from one sample of a study of cytomegalovirus exposure and HLA in healthy donors. Assay used: immunoSEQ multiplex PCR; TCRdb lists only in-frame clones, some missing. The sample records about 220,000 clones, 88% being singletons. The sample taken for sequencing was PBMCs. The receptors originated from a woman younger than 35 in good health and CMV-seronegative. The CDR3 runs from the conserved cysteine through the conserved F or W. D genes are given only for firm matches. Clone size is not always given. Where it is, it says once, few, many or a class for expanded clones.

abundance: few
v_gene: TRBV28
j_gene: TRBJ2-7
d_gene: NA
CDR3nt: TGTGCCACCGCGGCGCAGGGAGGCCACGAGCAGTACTTC
CDR3aa: CATAAQGGHEQYF

abundance: NA
v_gene: TRBV5-8
j_gene: TRBJ1-5
d_gene: NA
CDR3nt: TGTGCCAGCAGTTCCCTGCGAGGAGTTAATCAGCCCCAGCATTTT
CDR3aa: CASSSLRGVNQPQHF

abundance: NA
v_gene: TRBV5-4
j_gene: TRBJ2-5
d_gene: NA
CDR3nt: TGTGCCAGCAGCTTGTCCACAGCATCCCAAGAGACCCAGTACTTC
CDR3aa: CASSLSTASQETQYF

abundance: NA
v_gene: TRBV19
j_gene: TRBJ2-7
d_gene: TRBD2
CDR3nt: TGTGCCAGTAGTCCTAGCGGGGCCACCTACGAGCAGTACTTC
CDR3aa: CASSPSGATYEQYF

abundance: NA
v_gene: TRBV28
j_gene: TRBJ2-7
d_gene: NA
CDR3nt: TGTGCCAGCAGTCCTCAAGGGGGAGTAAGCAACGAGCAGTACTTC
CDR3aa: CASSPQGGVSNEQYF

abundance: NA
v_gene: TRBV14
j_gene: TRBJ2-7
d_gene: TRBD1
CDR3nt: TGTGCCAGCAGCCGGAGGACAGGGGCATTTACCGAGCAGTACTTC
CDR3aa: CASSRRTGAFTEQYF

abundance: NA
v_gene: TRBV6-4
j_gene: TRBJ2-6
d_gene: NA
CDR3nt: TGTGCCAGCAGCAACAGGGCTGGGGCCAACGTCCTGACTTTC
CDR3aa: CASSNRAGANVLTF

abundance: NA
v_gene: TRBV7-2
j_gene: TRBJ1-1
d_gene: NA
CDR3nt: TGTGCCAGCAGCTTAGAAGCGGGGGCTGAAGCTTTCTTT
CDR3aa: CASSLEAGAEAFF

abundance: once
v_gene: TRBV7-2
j_gene: TRBJ2-3
d_gene: NA
CDR3nt: TGTGCCAGCAGCTTAGCGCCTAGCTGGCAGTATTTT
CDR3aa: CASSLAPSWQYF

abundance: once
v_gene: TRBV4-1
j_gene: TRBJ2-5
d_gene: TRBD2
CDR3nt: TGCGCCAGCAGCCAAGAGAGGCTAGCGGGAGTAGAGACCCAGTACTTC
CDR3aa: CASSQERLAGVETQYF

abundance: NA
v_gene: TRBV10-3
j_gene: TRBJ2-7
d_gene: NA
CDR3nt: TGTGCCATCAGGACCGCCAGTTCAGGGGCCTACGAGCAGTACTTC
CDR3aa: CAIRTASSGAYEQYF

abundance: NA
v_gene: TRBV5-4
j_gene: TRBJ2-7
d_gene: NA
CDR3nt: TGTGCCAGCAGCCGGGTAGGACGCGGGGTCTACGAGCAGTACTTC
CDR3aa: CASSRVGRGVYEQYF

abundance: NA
v_gene: TRBV7-6
j_gene: TRBJ2-7
d_gene: TRBD1
CDR3nt: TGTGCCAGCAGCCCACAACAGGGGCGCCCCTACGAGCAGTACTTC
CDR3aa: CASSPQQGRPYEQYF

abundance: NA
v_gene: TRBV4-3
j_gene: TRBJ1-2
d_gene: NA
CDR3nt: TGCGCCAGCAGCCCCACCCACGTGACAGGCCTCTACACCTTC
CDR3aa: CASSPTHVTGLYTF

abundance: NA
v_gene: TRBV7-9
j_gene: TRBJ2-2
d_gene: TRBD1
CDR3nt: TGTGCCACCCAAACCCTCGACAGGGGGCGATCCGGGGAGCTGTTTTTT
CDR3aa: CATQTLDRGRSGELFF